This T cell receptor beta chain was observed in a study of shared clonotypes between healthy human individuals. Libraries were prepared by immunoSEQ multiplex PCR; TCRdb keeps only in-frame clonotypes and omits some of them. Seen here are about 2 million clones, 85% to 95% observed once, and the top ten hold around 1.2%. Study-wide results and caveats: A small donor pool kept down the genetic and exposure-history diversity that was represented.

Note on this clone: Its antigen is still unknown.

The naive CD8 subset, CD45RO-negative cells positively selected for CCR7, excluded terminally differentiated effector memory CD45RA+ cells. The sequenced sample was naive CD8+ T cells sorted from blood. This sequence originates from a man between 18 and 29 years old in good health.

CDR3 DNA: TGTGCCTGGAGCGGACAGAATGAGCAGTTCTTC. It is translated as CAWSGQNEQFF. The chain has TRBV30 and TRBJ2-1, with TRBD1 as a possible D gene (6 bases). V was cut by 3 bases and J by 7 bases, with 7 bases left in between. Germline V gene data show CDR1 as GTSNPN and CDR2 as SVGIG (reference sequence). The CDR3 sequence is 11 residues long. Full variable domain (rest looked up from reference TRBV30 and TRBJ2-1): SQTIHQWPATLVQPVGSPLSLECTVEGTSNPNLYWYRQAAGRGLQLLFYSVGIGQISSEVPQNLSASRPQDRQFILSSKKLLLSDSGFYLCAWSGQNEQFFGPGTRLTVL.